This TCR beta chain derives from a study of cytomegalovirus exposure and HLA in healthy donors. Notes on the study in general: Reports credit the classifier with highly specific, highly sensitive diagnosis of cytomegalovirus status. Through in vitro validation, a few CMV-associated chains were shown to be specific for CMV antigens.

This clone was counted once. Antigen: not known. Measured with immunoSEQ multiplex PCR; TCRdb has only the in-frame clones, and not every one. The sample lists approximately 71,000 clones; roughly 93% were seen once. From germline, CDR1 is LNHNV and CDR2 YYDKDF (reference sequence). The CDR3 is 14 amino acids. Between the trimmed V and J ends, which lost 1 base and 5 bases, there was a span of 11 bases. This chain uses TRBV15 with TRBJ2-5, with D perhaps matching TRBD2 (6 bases). Source material: PBMCs. This clonotype was obtained from a woman aged 18-29 years in good health and CMV-seronegative. CDR3 residues: CATSRGSGDETQYF. Here the CDR3 DNA reads TGTGCCACCAGCAGAGGGTCGGGGGATGAGACCCAGTACTTC.